These 22 T cell receptor beta chains were sequenced from one sample in a study of cytomegalovirus exposure and HLA in healthy donors. The primer mix had 60 Vbeta and 13 Jbeta primers. Libraries were prepared by immunoSEQ multiplex PCR; TCRdb keeps only in-frame clonotypes and omits some of them. The sample records approximately 130,000 clones, roughly 70% being singletons. Material: PBMCs. The receptors come from a woman in her thirties or forties in good health and CMV-seropositive.

CDR3 sequence reads: CASSVEWRAAKPSEQFF. CDR3 DNA: TGTGCCAGCAGCGTAGAGTGGCGGGCCGCCAAGCCCAGTGAGCAGTTCTTC. The rearrangement uses TRBV9 and TRBJ2-1; weak D call: TRBD2 (5 bases). This CDR3 comprises 17 residues. Germline loops: CDR1 SGDLS, CDR2 YYNGEE. V was pared by 0 bases and J by 9 bases, with 22 bases between.

The rearrangement links TRBV18 to TRBJ2-7; weak D call: TRBD2 (5 bases). Germline CDR1 is KGHSH and CDR2 is LQKENI. Trimming left V 3 bases short and J 4 bases short, with 13 bases between. This CDR3 is built from 14 residues. DNA of the CDR3: TGTGCCAGCTCACCTCGGGGTTCTGTATACGAGCAGTACTTC. This translates into CASSPRGSVYEQYF. The complete variable domain, with remaining parts taken from reference TRBV18 and TRBJ2-7, reads NAGVMQNPRHLVRRRGQEARLRCSPMKGHSHVYWYRQLPEEGLKFMVYLQKENIIDESGMPKERFSAEFPKEGPSILRIQQVVRGDSAAYFCASSPRGSVYEQYFGPGTRLTVT.

This clone occurred once. The chain recombines TRBV19 with TRBJ1-1; 7 bases are a match to TRBD1. The CDR3 is 13 residues long. The germline V gene encodes CDR1 LNHDA and CDR2 SQIVND (reference sequence). Trimming cost V 10 bases and J 2 bases; bases outside gene matches: 7. CDR3 in amino acids: CATKRQGNTEAFF. In nucleotides, the CDR3 is TGTGCCACCAAACGACAGGGCAACACTGAAGCTTTCTTT.

This clone was observed a few times. The V and J genes are TRBV19 and TRBJ2-3; 7 bases fit TRBD1. This CDR3 spans 18 amino acids. Germline CDR1 reads LNHDA; CDR2 reads SQIVND (reference sequence). V lost 10 bases and J lost 2; bases outside the gene matches: 21. The CDR3 sequence is CATRQGVNKGTITDTQYF. The CDR3 region has the DNA TGTGCCACTCGACAGGGAGTCAATAAGGGAACGATCACAGATACGCAGTATTTT.

The chain joins TRBV7-9 to TRBJ2-3, with TRBD1 matching over 9 bases. The length of the CDR3 is 15 residues. The junction had 8 bases not matched to a gene; V was cut back by 5 bases and J by 5 bases. The germline CDR1 and CDR2 sequences are SEHNR and FQNEAQ (reference sequence). For the CDR3, the DNA is TGTGCCAGCAGCCCGGACAGGGGAAAACGAGATACGCAGTATTTT. Translation gives CASSPDRGKRDTQYF.

This chain connects TRBV7-9 to TRBJ1-2, with D possibly TRBD1 on 6 matching bases. V lost 4 bases to trimming and J lost 8 bases, with 23 bases between them. Germline V CDR1 and CDR2: SEHNR, FQNEAQ (reference sequence). The CDR3 has 16 residues. CDR3 amino acids: CASSSNVGWTEHGYTF. CDR3 DNA: TGTGCCAGCAGCTCAAACGTCGGCTGGACAGAGCACGGCTACACCTTC.

The rearrangement uses TRBV5-8 and TRBJ2-3; TRBD2 agrees at 10 bases. Per germline, CDR1 SGHTS and CDR2 YDEGEE. The J segment lost 6 bases and the V segment lost 3 bases, leaving 10 bases of the junction unmatched. The length of the CDR3 is 16 residues. The CDR3 here is CASSWTSGNRVDTQYF. The CDR3 DNA reads TGTGCCAGCAGCTGGACTAGCGGAAACAGAGTGGATACGCAGTATTTT. Full variable domain (rest looked up from reference TRBV5-8 and TRBJ2-3): EAGVTQSPTHLIKTRGQQATLRCSPISGHTSVYWYQQALGLGLQFLLWYDEGEERNRGNFPPRFSGRQFPNYSSELNVNALELEDSALYLCASSWTSGNRVDTQYFGPGTRLTVL.

V usage is TRBV18 and J usage is TRBJ1-1, with D possibly being TRBD1 (6 bases). The ends were cut back, 4 bases at V and 7 bases at J, with 16 bases in the middle. The CDR3 is 14 residues long. CDR1 and CDR2 from the germline V gene are KGHSH and LQKENI. Written as DNA, the CDR3 is TGTGCCAGCTCACAAAATTTCGGACAGCTTGAAGCTTTCTTT. Its protein is CASSQNFGQLEAFF.

This chain connects TRBV6-5 to TRBJ1-3; D is possibly TRBD1 (6 bases). The CDR3 has 14 amino acids. Deletions cut 5 bases from V and 10 bases from J, with 18 bases between. Looked up from germline, CDR1 is MNHEY and CDR2 is SVGAGI. CDR3 DNA: TGTGCCAGCAGTACCGCCCCAGGGGTTCGGACCATATATTTT. Translation: CASSTAPGVRTIYF.

The rearrangement uses TRBV7-6 and TRBJ2-1, with 7 positions matching TRBD2. This CDR3 region has 16 residues. Trimming at V came to 0 bases and at J to 0 bases, leaving 2 bases not matched to a gene. Germline V gene data show CDR1 as SGHVS and CDR2 as FNYEAQ. The CDR3 here is CASSLASGLSYNEQFF. The CDR3 DNA reads as TGTGCCAGCAGCTTAGCTAGCGGGCTCTCCTACAATGAGCAGTTCTTC.

V usage is TRBV7-9 and J usage is TRBJ2-5; D remains ambiguous. The CDR3 is made up of 11 amino acids. Trimming pared 3 bases from V and 6 bases from J, leaving 5 bases between. The V gene's germline CDR1 is SEHNR and CDR2 FQNEAQ (reference sequence). CDR3 in amino acids: CASSFGQTQYF. CDR3 nucleotides: TGTGCCAGCAGCTTCGGTCAGACCCAGTACTTC.

The gene calls are TRBV6-5 and TRBJ2-7; 14 bases align to TRBD2. Trimming cost V 8 bases and J 1 base; bases outside gene matches: 4. There are 15 residues in the CDR3. Germline V gene data show CDR1 as MNHEY and CDR2 as SVGAGI. CDR3 residues: CASGTSGGSSYEQYF. The CDR3 region has the DNA TGTGCCAGCGGGACTAGCGGGGGAAGTTCCTACGAGCAGTACTTC.

V usage is TRBV7-2 and J usage is TRBJ1-5, with D uncertain. The germline V gene encodes CDR1 SGHTA and CDR2 FQGNSA. The CDR3 runs 12 residues. V was pared by 5 bases and J by 3 bases, with 5 bases between. This CDR3 reads CASSQNNQPQHF. The CDR3 DNA reads TGTGCCAGCAGCCAAAACAATCAGCCCCAGCATTTT.

J is TRBJ1-2 and V is TRBV9, with a tentative D call TRBD1 (5 bases). This CDR3 comprises 16 residues. CDR1 and CDR2 from the germline V gene are SGDLS and YYNGEE. V dropped 4 bases and J dropped 2 bases, with 18 bases sitting between them. Written as DNA, the CDR3 is TGTGCCAGCAGCCCCCAGGATGAAGGGGTGAACTATGGCTACACCTTC. This sequence encodes CASSPQDEGVNYGYTF.

The rearrangement joins TRBV6-1 to TRBJ2-1, with TRBD2 identical over 8 bases. CDR1 and CDR2 from the germline V gene are MNHNS and SASEGT. The CDR3 is made up of 16 amino acids. The J segment lost 3 bases and the V segment lost 2 bases, leaving 6 bases of the junction unmatched. CDR3 sequence reads: CASSEMGAGVYNEQFF. CDR3 in DNA: TGTGCCAGCAGTGAAATGGGAGCGGGAGTCTACAATGAGCAGTTCTTC.

This sequence joins TRBV4-3 and TRBJ2-3, with 9 bases aligning to TRBD2. Germline trimming cut 0 bases from V and 5 bases from J; bases unmatched to any gene: 15. This CDR3 has 19 residues. The germline V gene has CDR1 LGHNA and CDR2 YSLEER. CDR3 DNA sequence: TGCGCCAGCAGCCAAGAAGTGATAGCGGGGGCCTCAGTGGGAGATACGCAGTATTTT. Translating gives CASSQEVIAGASVGDTQYF.

The V gene is TRBV15, the J gene TRBJ1-1; the match to TRBD1 covers 7 bases. V lost 5 bases and J lost 4; bases outside the gene matches: 4. The CDR3 length is 13 residues. Germline V gene lookup returns CDR1 LNHNV and CDR2 YYDKDF (reference sequence). CDR3 bases: TGTGCCACCAGCCGCCGACAGGGCACTGAAGCTTTCTTT. It specifies CATSRRQGTEAFF.

The genes are TRBV25-1 and TRBJ2-3; D not resolved. The CDR3 covers 14 residues. Germline V gene data show CDR1 as MGHDK and CDR2 as SYGVNS. The V and J ends lost 1 base and 0 bases respectively, with 5 bases between them. The CDR3 nucleotides are TGTGCCAGCAGTGAATCGACTAGCACAGATACGCAGTATTTT. Its translation is CASSESTSTDTQYF. The full variable domain, rest sourced from reference TRBV25-1 and TRBJ2-3, is EADIYQTPRYLVIGTGKKITLECSQTMGHDKMYWYQQDPGMELHLIHYSYGVNSTEKGDLSSESTVSRIRTEHFPLTLESARPSHTSQYLCASSESTSTDTQYFGPGTRLTVL.

The chain links TRBV4-3 to TRBJ1-2; tentatively, D is TRBD1 (5 bases). There are 19 residues in the CDR3. From germline, CDR1 is LGHNA and CDR2 YSLEER. V was trimmed by 5 bases and J by 5 bases, leaving 30 bases between them. In nucleotides, the CDR3 is TGCGCCAGCAGCAAGAAACCCCCTCGGCAGGGAACCCTCACGTATGGCTACACCTTC. Translated, it gives CASSKKPPRQGTLTYGYTF.

The V call is TRBV9, the J call TRBJ1-4; D gene ambiguous. Germline CDR1 and CDR2: SGDLS and YYNGEE. The length of the CDR3 is 13 residues. V lost 8 bases and J 8 bases, leaving 16 bases between the germline ends. The CDR3 reads CASSGGREEKLFF. As DNA, the CDR3 is TGTGCCAGTTCAGGTGGGAGGGAGGAAAAACTGTTTTTT.

J is TRBJ2-6 and V is TRBV9; D not certain. This CDR3 is built from 15 residues. With 2 bases removed from V and 0 bases from J, the gap between germline ends came to 6 bases. Germline loops: CDR1 SGDLS, CDR2 YYNGEE. The DNA of the CDR3 is TGTGCCAGCAGCGTTCCCATCTCTGGGGCCAACGTCCTGACTTTC. Its translation: CASSVPISGANVLTF.

This clone was counted only a few times. The chain has TRBV5-6 and TRBJ1-2; D perhaps matches TRBD1 (5 bases). The germline V gene encodes CDR1 SGHDT and CDR2 YYEEEE. Trimming stripped 2 bases from V and 1 base from J, with 12 bases between. There are 15 residues in the CDR3. The CDR3 nucleotides read TGTGCCAGCAGCTTTCGGGGGAGGGTTAACTATGGCTACACCTTC. Translation: CASSFRGRVNYGYTF.